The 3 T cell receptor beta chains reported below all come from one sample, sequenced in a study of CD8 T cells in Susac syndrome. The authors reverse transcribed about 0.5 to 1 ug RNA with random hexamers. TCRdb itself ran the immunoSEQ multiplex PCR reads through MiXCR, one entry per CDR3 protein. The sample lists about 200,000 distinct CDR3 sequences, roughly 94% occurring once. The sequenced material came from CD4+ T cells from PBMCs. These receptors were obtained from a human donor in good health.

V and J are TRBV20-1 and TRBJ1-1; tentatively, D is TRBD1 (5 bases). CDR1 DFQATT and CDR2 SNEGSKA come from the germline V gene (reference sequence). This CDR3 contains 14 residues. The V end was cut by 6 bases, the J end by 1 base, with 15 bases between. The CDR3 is CSASDPTANTEAFF. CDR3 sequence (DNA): TGCAGTGCCTCAGACCCGACAGCGAACACTGAAGCTTTCTTT.

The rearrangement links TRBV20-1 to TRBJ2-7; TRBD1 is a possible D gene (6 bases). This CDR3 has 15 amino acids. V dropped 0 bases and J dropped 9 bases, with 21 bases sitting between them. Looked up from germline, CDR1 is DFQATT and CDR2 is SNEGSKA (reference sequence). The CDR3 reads CSARDMIQGQGVQYF. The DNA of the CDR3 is TGCAGTGCTAGAGACATGATACAGGGCCAAGGAGTGCAGTACTTC.

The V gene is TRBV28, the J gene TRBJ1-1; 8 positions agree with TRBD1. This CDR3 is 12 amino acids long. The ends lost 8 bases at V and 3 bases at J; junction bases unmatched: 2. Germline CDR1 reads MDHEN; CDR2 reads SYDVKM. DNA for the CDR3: TGTGCCAGCCAGACAGGGGACACTGAAGCTTTCTTT. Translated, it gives CASQTGDTEAFF.